Described below is a single T cell receptor (beta chain) sequence and its context. Which antigen it targets is not known. Base quality data are lacking; no much larger clone is found one base away. Each collaborating institution followed its own protocols to collect whole blood in K2EDTA tubes. Collaborator samples were shipped for TCRbeta analysis as frozen whole blood, isolated PBMCs, or DNA extracted from either sample type. These data belong to a study of blood T cell repertoires in COVID-19 (dated by TCRdb to 2020 to 2022). The study in broad terms: Samples from collaborators originated in the United States, Italy and Spain and spanned both the acute and convalescent phases of COVID-19. The material from the prospective study consisted of cDNA or gDNA derived from T cells, B-cell-depleted T cells, or PBMCs. The dataset comprised deeply sampled blood TCRbeta repertoires from subjects exposed to, actively infected with, or recovered from COVID-19. A freely available public database, intended as a resource for researchers studying the immune response to SARS-CoV-2, is where the repertoires were released. Samples were obtained from the ongoing ImmuneRACE study (first 160 participants) and from 1,254 subjects provided by 6 global collaborators. A de-identified subject ID, COVID-19 status, age in years and sex were almost always included in the sample metadata. Where available, HLA class I and class II types were taken from metadata supplied by the sample provider and were not determined by assay-based typing. Results and caveats for the whole study, not just this receptor: The quantity of clinical and demographic metadata differed by source and by participant and was supplied without curation.

At the junction V is shortened by 5 bases and J by 0 bases; bases outside the gene matches: 12. Per the germline V gene, LGHNA is the CDR1 and YNFKEQ is the CDR2. The CDR3 spans 18 residues, from the cysteine through the phenylalanine. The only DNA kept is the CDR3, 54 bases in frame from the first base. TCRbeta CDR3 regions were amplified from genomic DNA using the immunoSEQ Assay, a bias-controlled multiplex PCR. The paper's data handling went like this. The number of nucleated cells in each sample was estimated by amplification of reference gene primers within the assay. Sequence reads were collapsed and filtered to measure the absolute abundance of every unique TCRbeta CDR3 rearrangement. For each sample, productive Simpson clonality was calculated as the square root of Simpson's diversity index across productive rearrangements. The clones in this table, taken by TCRdb from immuneACCESS, are in-frame only. Not every clone is retained; where verified, under half of the shortfall comes from an unresolved V gene, and the cause of the rest is unknown. The DNA was the basis for D and trimming; V, J and clone size are from that table. This sample holds over 140,000 clones; over 60% were observed only once. Roughly 9% of the sample is held by the ten biggest clonotypes.

The clonotype originates from a woman aged 50 to 60 with active or convalescent COVID-19. The sequence is built from TRBV4-2 and TRBJ1-5, with 8 junctional bases fitting TRBD1. Sequenced: peripheral blood. The base sequence is TGTGCCAGCAGCGTTCGCCGACAGGGGCAGGATAGCAATCAGCCCCAGCATTTT. Its protein is CASSVRRQGQDSNQPQHF.